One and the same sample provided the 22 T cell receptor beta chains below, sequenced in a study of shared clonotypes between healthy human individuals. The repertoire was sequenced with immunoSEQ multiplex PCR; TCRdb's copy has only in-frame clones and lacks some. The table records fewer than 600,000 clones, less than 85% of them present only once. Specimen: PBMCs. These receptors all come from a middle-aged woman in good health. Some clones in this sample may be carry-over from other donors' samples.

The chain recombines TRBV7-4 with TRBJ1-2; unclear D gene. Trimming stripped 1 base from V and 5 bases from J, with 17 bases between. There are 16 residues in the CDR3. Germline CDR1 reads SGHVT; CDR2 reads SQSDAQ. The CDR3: CASSLVGRPIWYGYTF. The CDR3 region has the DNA TGTGCCAGCAGCTTAGTGGGCAGGCCCATCTGGTATGGCTACACCTTC.

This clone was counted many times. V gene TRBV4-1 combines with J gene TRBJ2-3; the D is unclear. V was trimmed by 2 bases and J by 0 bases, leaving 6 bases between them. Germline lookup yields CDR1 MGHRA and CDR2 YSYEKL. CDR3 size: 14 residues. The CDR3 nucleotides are TGCGCCAGCAGCCAACCGGACAGCACAGATACGCAGTATTTT. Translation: CASSQPDSTDTQYF.

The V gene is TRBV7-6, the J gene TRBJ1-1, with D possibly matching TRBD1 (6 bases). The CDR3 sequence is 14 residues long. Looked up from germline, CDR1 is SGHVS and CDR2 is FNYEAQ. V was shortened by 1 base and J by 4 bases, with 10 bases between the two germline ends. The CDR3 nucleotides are TGTGCCAGCAGCTTAGGACAGGAAGGCACTGAAGCTTTCTTT. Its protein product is CASSLGQEGTEAFF.

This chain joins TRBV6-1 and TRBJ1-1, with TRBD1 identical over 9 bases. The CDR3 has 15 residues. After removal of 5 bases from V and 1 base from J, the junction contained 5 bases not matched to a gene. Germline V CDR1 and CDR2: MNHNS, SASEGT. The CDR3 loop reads CASSKQGAENTEAFF. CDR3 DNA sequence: TGTGCCAGCAGTAAACAGGGGGCGGAGAACACTGAAGCTTTCTTT.

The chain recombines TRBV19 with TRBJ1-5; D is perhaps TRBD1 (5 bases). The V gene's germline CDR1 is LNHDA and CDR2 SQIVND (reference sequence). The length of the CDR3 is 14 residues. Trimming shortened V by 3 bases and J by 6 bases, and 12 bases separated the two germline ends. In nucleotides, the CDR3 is TGTGCCAGTAGTATCATGGGGGGGAGTCAGCCCCAGCATTTT. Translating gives CASSIMGGSQPQHF.

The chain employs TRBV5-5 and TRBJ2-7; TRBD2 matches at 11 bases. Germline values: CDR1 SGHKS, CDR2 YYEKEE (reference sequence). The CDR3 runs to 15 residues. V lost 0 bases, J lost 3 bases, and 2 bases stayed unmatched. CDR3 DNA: TGTGCCAGCAGCTTGGTAGCGGGAGGGAGCTACGAGCAGTACTTC. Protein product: CASSLVAGGSYEQYF. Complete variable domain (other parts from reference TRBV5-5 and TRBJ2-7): DAGVTQSPTHLIKTRGQQVTLRCSPISGHKSVSWYQQVLGQGPQFIFQYYEKEERGRGNFPDRFSARQFPNYSSELNVNALLLGDSALYLCASSLVAGGSYEQYFGPGTRLTVT.

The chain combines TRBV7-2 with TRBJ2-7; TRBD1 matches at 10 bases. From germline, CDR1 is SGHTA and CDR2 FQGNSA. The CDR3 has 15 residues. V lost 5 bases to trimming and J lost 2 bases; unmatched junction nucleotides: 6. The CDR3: CASSPTGGRTYEQYF. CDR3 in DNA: TGTGCCAGCAGCCCGACAGGGGGCCGAACCTACGAGCAGTACTTC.

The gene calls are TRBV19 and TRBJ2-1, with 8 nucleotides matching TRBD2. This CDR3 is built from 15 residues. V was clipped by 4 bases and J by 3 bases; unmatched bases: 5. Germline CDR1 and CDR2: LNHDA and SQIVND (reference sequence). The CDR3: CASSTQRELYNEQFF. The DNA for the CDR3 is TGTGCCAGTAGTACCCAGCGGGAGCTCTACAATGAGCAGTTCTTC. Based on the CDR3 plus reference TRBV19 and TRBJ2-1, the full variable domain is DGGITQSPKYLFRKEGQNVTLSCEQNLNHDAMYWYRQDPGQGLRLIYYSQIVNDFQKGDIAEGYSVSREKKESFPLTVTSAQKNPTAFYLCASSTQRELYNEQFFGPGTRLTVL.

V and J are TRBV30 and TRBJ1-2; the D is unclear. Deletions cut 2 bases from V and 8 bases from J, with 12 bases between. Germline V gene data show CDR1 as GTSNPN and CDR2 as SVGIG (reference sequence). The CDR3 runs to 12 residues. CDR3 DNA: TGTGCCTGGAGTCCCGGACGACCAGGCTACACCTTC. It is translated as CAWSPGRPGYTF. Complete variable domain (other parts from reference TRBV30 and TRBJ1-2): SQTIHQWPATLVQPVGSPLSLECTVEGTSNPNLYWYRQAAGRGLQLLFYSVGIGQISSEVPQNLSASRPQDRQFILSSKKLLLSDSGFYLCAWSPGRPGYTFGSGTRLTVV.

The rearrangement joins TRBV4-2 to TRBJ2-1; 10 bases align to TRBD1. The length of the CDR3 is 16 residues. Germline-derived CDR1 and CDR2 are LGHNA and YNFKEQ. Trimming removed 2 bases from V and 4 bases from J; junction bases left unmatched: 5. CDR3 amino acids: CASSQPGTGAYNEQFF. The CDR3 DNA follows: TGTGCCAGCAGCCAACCCGGGACAGGGGCTTACAATGAGCAGTTCTTC.

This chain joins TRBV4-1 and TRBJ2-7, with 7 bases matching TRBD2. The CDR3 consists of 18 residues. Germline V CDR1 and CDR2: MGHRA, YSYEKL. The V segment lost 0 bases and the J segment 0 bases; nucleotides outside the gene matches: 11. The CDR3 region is CASSQDRTSAVSSYEQYF. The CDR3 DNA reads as TGCGCCAGCAGCCAAGATAGAACTAGCGCCGTGAGCTCCTACGAGCAGTACTTC.

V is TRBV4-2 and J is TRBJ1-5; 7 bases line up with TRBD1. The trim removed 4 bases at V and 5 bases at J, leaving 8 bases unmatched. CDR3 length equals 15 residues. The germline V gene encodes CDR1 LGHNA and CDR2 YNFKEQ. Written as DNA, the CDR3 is TGTGCCAGCAGCCTAGGGACAGTCGGGGATCAGCCCCAGCATTTT. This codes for CASSLGTVGDQPQHF.

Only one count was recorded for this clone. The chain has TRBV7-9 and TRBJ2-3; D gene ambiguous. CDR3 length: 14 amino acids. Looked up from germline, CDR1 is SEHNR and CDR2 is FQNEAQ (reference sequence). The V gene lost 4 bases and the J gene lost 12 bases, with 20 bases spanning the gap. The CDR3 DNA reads TGTGCCAGCAGCTCGAACGGTCTAGAATCTTGTCAGTATTTT. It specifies CASSSNGLESCQYF. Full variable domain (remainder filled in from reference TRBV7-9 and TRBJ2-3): DTGVSQNPRHKITKRGQNVTFRCDPISEHNRLYWYRQTLGQGPEFLTYFQNEAQLEKSRLLSDRFSAERPKGSFSTLEIQRTEQGDSAMYLCASSSNGLESCQYFGPGTRLTVL.

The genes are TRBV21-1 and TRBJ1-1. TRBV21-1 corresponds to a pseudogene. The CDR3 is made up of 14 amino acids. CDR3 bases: TGTGCCAGCAGCAAAGGGGAGGGGAACACTGAAGCTTTCTTT. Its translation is CASSKGEGNTEAFF.

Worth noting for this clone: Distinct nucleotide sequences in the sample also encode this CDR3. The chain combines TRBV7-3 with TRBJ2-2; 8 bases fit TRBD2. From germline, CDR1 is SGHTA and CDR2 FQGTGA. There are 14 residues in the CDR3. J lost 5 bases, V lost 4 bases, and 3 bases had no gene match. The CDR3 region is CASSSGLATGELFF. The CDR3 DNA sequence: TGTGCCAGCAGCTCAGGACTAGCTACCGGGGAGCTGTTTTTT.

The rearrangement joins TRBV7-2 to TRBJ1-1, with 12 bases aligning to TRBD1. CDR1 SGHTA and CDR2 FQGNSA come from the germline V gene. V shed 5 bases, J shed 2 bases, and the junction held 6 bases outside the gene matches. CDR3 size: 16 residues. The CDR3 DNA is TGTGCCAGCAGCCATAGGGACAGGGGGCTTAACACTGAAGCTTTCTTT. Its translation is CASSHRDRGLNTEAFF. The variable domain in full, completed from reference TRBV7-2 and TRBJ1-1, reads GAGVSQSPSNKVTEKGKDVELRCDPISGHTALYWYRQSLGQGLEFLIYFQGNSAPDKSGLPSDRFSAERTGGSVSTLTIQRTQQEDSAVYLCASSHRDRGLNTEAFFGQGTRLTVV.

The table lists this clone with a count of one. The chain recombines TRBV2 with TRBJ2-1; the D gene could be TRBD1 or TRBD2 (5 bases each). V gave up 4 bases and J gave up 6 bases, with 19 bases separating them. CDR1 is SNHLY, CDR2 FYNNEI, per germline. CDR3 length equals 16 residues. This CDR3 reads CASSGLAGGRGNEQFF. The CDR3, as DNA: TGTGCCAGCAGTGGGTTAGCAGGAGGAAGGGGCAATGAGCAGTTCTTC.

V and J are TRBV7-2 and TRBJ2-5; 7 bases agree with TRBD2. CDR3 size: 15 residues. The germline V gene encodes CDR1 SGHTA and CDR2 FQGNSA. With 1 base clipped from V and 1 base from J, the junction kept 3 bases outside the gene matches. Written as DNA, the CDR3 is TGTGCCAGCAGCTTAGTTCGGGGGGTCCAAGAGACCCAGTACTTC. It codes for CASSLVRGVQETQYF. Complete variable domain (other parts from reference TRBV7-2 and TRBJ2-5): GAGVSQSPSNKVTEKGKDVELRCDPISGHTALYWYRQSLGQGLEFLIYFQGNSAPDKSGLPSDRFSAERTGGSVSTLTIQRTQQEDSAVYLCASSLVRGVQETQYFGPGTRLLVL.

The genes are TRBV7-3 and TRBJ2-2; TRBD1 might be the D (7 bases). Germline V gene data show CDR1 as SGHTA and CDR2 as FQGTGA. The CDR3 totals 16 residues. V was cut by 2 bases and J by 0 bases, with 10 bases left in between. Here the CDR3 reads CASSLGGTANTGELFF. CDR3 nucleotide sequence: TGTGCCAGCAGCTTAGGAGGGACAGCGAACACCGGGGAGCTGTTTTTT. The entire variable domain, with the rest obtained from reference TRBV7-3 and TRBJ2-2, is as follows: GAGVSQTPSNKVTEKGKYVELRCDPISGHTALYWYRQSLGQGPEFLIYFQGTGAADDSGLPNDRFFAVRPEGSVSTLKIQRTERGDSAVYLCASSLGGTANTGELFFGEGSRLTVL.

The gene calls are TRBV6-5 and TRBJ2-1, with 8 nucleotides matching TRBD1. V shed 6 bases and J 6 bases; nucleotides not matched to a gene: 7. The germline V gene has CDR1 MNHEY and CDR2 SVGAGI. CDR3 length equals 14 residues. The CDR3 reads CASSRGQEANEQFF. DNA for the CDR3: TGTGCCAGCAGCCGGGGACAGGAAGCCAATGAGCAGTTCTTC.

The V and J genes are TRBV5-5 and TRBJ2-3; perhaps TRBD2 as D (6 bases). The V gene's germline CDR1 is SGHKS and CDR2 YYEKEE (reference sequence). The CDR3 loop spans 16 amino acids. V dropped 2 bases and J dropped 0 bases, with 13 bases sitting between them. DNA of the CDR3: TGTGCCAGCAGCTTCGGACGGAGGGGTAGCACAGATACGCAGTATTTT. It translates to CASSFGRRGSTDTQYF.

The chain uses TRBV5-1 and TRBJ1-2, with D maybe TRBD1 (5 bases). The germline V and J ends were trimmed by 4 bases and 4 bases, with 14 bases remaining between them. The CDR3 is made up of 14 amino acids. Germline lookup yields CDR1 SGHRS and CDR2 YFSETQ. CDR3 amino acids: CASSEDDSAYGYTF. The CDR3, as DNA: TGCGCCAGCAGCGAAGACGACAGTGCCTATGGCTACACCTTC.